The sequence of this T cell receptor beta chain was determined in a study of T cell repertoires in aging, cancer and after chemotherapy. In the study overall: Donors were grouped into six age bands spanning 30 or younger through 70 or older. Healthy donor repertoires were recorded over several months to years and showed clear clonal overlap. Broader study findings: Healthy donors lost TCR diversity with age mainly through richness, cancer patients through richness and evenness. Age-matched healthy donors had significantly more diverse, less clonal blood TCR repertoires than untreated cancer patients.

Multiplex touch-down PCR with TRB-A/B primers amplified rearranged V-D-J TRB sequences. MiXCR was run by TCRdb on the multiplex PCR reads, yielding one entry per CDR3 protein. The table lists about 12,000 distinct CDR3 sequences, roughly 31% of them singletons. This clonotype was detected a few times. The antigen remains unidentified. This CDR3 region has 16 residues. J lost 6 bases, V lost 1 base, and 10 bases had no gene match. Germline loops: CDR1 LNHDA, CDR2 SQIVND (reference sequence). Amplification of TCR beta used genomic DNA extracted from peripheral blood. The chain joins TRBV19 to TRBJ2-7, with 9 bases matching TRBD2. This TCR derives from a human donor in good health. The donor label of this sample is uncertain. Sequenced sample: blood. This CDR3 reads CASSIAPRGGAGEQYF. As DNA, the CDR3 is TGTGCCAGTAGTATAGCCCCCCGCGGGGGGGCGGGCGAGCAGTACTTC. Full variable domain (missing parts from reference TRBV19 and TRBJ2-7): DGGITQSPKYLFRKEGQNVTLSCEQNLNHDAMYWYRQDPGQGLRLIYYSQIVNDFQKGDIAEGYSVSREKKESFPLTVTSAQKNPTAFYLCASSIAPRGGAGEQYFGPGTRLTVT.